The 18 T cell receptor beta chains in this list originate from one sample, sequenced in a study of molecular identifiers for immune sequencing clone quantification. In TCRdb, the PCR reads were re-called with MiXCR into one record per CDR3 protein. This table holds 550,000 to 750,000 distinct CDR3 sequences, just under 20% found once. Material: naive CD8+ T cells from blood, with Jurkat cell RNA spiked in. Subset specified: FACS-sorted CD8+CD4-CCR7+CD45RA+ naive T cells. The receptors stem from a human donor in good health. Some libraries in this study had Jurkat cell RNA spiked in.

This clonotype has a count of ten or more. The CDR3 DNA follows: TGTGCCAGCAGTACGGGACTAGCATCGGAGACCCAGTACTTC. Translation gives CASSTGLASETQYF. The rearrangement joins TRBV7-6 to TRBJ2-5, with TRBD2 matching over 9 bases. Looked up from germline, CDR1 is SGHVS and CDR2 is FNYEAQ. The CDR3 totals 14 residues. The V segment lost 6 bases and the J segment 5 bases; nucleotides outside the gene matches: 7. The whole variable domain, filled in from reference TRBV7-6 and TRBJ2-5, reads GAGVSQSPRYKVTKRGQDVALRCDPISGHVSLYWYRQALGQGPEFLTYFNYEAQQDKSGLPNDRFSAERPEGSISTLTIQRTEQRDSAMYRCASSTGLASETQYFGPGTRLLVL.

This clonotype was recorded a few times. The V and J genes are TRBV12-3 or TRBV12-4 and TRBJ2-7; perhaps TRBD1 as D (6 bases). This CDR3 is built from 13 residues. V shed 6 bases and J shed 4 bases, with 13 bases lying between them. The CDR3 here is CASSGQKAYEQYF. CDR3 DNA: TGTGCCAGCAGCGGACAGAAAGCATACGAGCAGTACTTC.

This clonotype appeared a few times. The rearrangement joins TRBV9 to TRBJ2-2; the match to TRBD1 covers 8 bases. V lost 3 bases, J lost 1 base, and 14 bases stayed unmatched. In germline, CDR1 is SGDLS, CDR2 YYNGEE. CDR3 size: 19 residues. The CDR3 bases are TGTGCCAGCAGCGCGGGCCGGACAGGGCACCTCAAGAACACCGGGGAGCTGTTTTTT. Translation: CASSAGRTGHLKNTGELFF.

This sequence joins TRBV4-1 and TRBJ2-7; TRBD1 agrees at 9 bases. The germline gives CDR1 MGHRA, CDR2 YSYEKL. The CDR3 is 17 amino acids. J lost 4 bases, V lost 4 bases, and 14 bases had no gene match. CDR3 sequence (DNA): TGCGCCAGCAGCCCCAAGGAGTCGGGACAGGGAGGGTACGAGCAGTACTTC. Translation: CASSPKESGQGGYEQYF.

V and J are TRBV11-2 and TRBJ2-7, with unresolved D. Germline V lookup: CDR1 SGHAT, CDR2 FQNNGV. This CDR3 region has 14 residues. Trimming left V 5 bases short and J 0 bases short, with 11 bases between. In DNA form, the CDR3 reads TGTGCCAGCAGCATCGCCGTAGACTCCTACGAGCAGTACTTC. Residues: CASSIAVDSYEQYF.

Worth noting for this clonotype: A much bigger clone sits one base away, suggesting this may be a read error. The chain is built from TRBV4-1 and TRBJ2-3, with D maybe TRBD2 (5 bases). The CDR3 extends over 12 amino acids. V shed 10 bases and J shed 8 bases, with 16 bases lying between them. The germline gives CDR1 MGHRA, CDR2 YSYEKL. CDR3 bases: TGCGCCACCCACCACGGGGAAGGTACGCAGTATTTT. It encodes CATHHGEGTQYF.

This clonotype was counted only a few times. The chain couples TRBV27 to TRBJ1-6; D may be TRBD1 (5 bases). The CDR3 runs 17 residues. Between the trimmed V and J ends, which lost 2 bases and 5 bases, there was a span of 16 bases. Germline CDR1 and CDR2: MNHEY and SMNVEV (reference sequence). The CDR3 sequence is CASSLTGPEFNNSPLHF. CDR3 nucleotides: TGTGCCAGCAGTTTAACAGGCCCCGAATTCAATAATTCACCCCTCCACTTT.

This clonotype was seen only a few times. V is TRBV19 and J is TRBJ2-7; TRBD2 aligns across 9 bases. Germline CDR1 and CDR2: LNHDA and SQIVND (reference sequence). The ends lost 4 bases at V and 2 bases at J; junction bases unmatched: 3. The CDR3 extends over 14 amino acids. The CDR3 loop is CASSTRLAAYEQYF. The CDR3 DNA reads TGTGCCAGTAGTACCCGACTAGCGGCCTACGAGCAGTACTTC.

This rearrangement joins TRBV13 to TRBJ1-1; D not certain. Germline values: CDR1 PRHDT, CDR2 FYEKMQ (reference sequence). The germline V and J ends were trimmed by 6 bases and 6 bases, with 11 bases remaining between them. This CDR3 is 12 amino acids long. The CDR3 is CASSRGSPEAFF. In nucleotides, the CDR3 is TGTGCCAGCAGTCGAGGGAGCCCTGAAGCTTTCTTT. Combining the CDR3 with reference TRBV13 and TRBJ1-1 gives the whole variable domain AAGVIQSPRHLIKEKRETATLKCYPIPRHDTVYWYQQGPGQDPQFLISFYEKMQSDKGSIPDRFSAQQFSDYHSELNMSSLELGDSALYFCASSRGSPEAFFGQGTRLTVV.

This clonotype was picked up a small number of times. This may be a read error: a much more frequent sequence differs by one nucleotide. V is TRBV6-6 and J is TRBJ1-5; no definite D call. The germline gives CDR1 MNHNY, CDR2 SVGAGI (reference sequence). The CDR3 totals 13 residues. CDR3 in amino acids: CTSSYASNQPQHF. CDR3 bases: TGTACCAGCAGTTATGCAAGCAATCAGCCCCAGCATTTT.

Note on this clonotype: A much larger clonotype is one base distant, so this may be a read error. This chain joins TRBV6-2 or TRBV6-3 and TRBJ2-7; D is undetermined. V was cut by 4 bases and J by 5 bases, with 15 bases left in between. Germline assignment: CDR1 MNHEY and CDR2 SVGEGT. The CDR3 consists of 14 residues. DNA for the CDR3: TGTGCCAGCAGTTTTTCGTCAGGTCCCGACGAGCAGTACTTC. It codes for CASSFSSGPDEQYF.

Ten or more counts support this clonotype. V is TRBV6-1 and J is TRBJ1-6; D not resolved. Trimming pared 6 bases from V and 6 bases from J, leaving 9 bases between. The length of the CDR3 is 13 residues. Germline V gene lookup returns CDR1 MNHNS and CDR2 SASEGT. The CDR3 region is CASRSQPNSPLHF. In DNA form, the CDR3 reads TGTGCCAGCAGGAGTCAGCCTAATTCACCCCTCCACTTT.

With regard to this clonotype: A clone one base away is much larger, so this may be a read error. This sequence joins TRBV11-2 and TRBJ2-1, with D maybe TRBD1 (6 bases). Trimming cost V 4 bases and J 9 bases, with 25 bases left between them. The CDR3 is 17 residues long. Germline CDR1 is SGHAT and CDR2 is FQNNGV. The CDR3 is CASSSLPGTNLRGEQFF. CDR3 bases: TGTGCCAGCAGCTCACTACCCGGGACAAACCTCAGGGGTGAGCAGTTCTTC.

In this sample, this clonotype turned up many times. The chain recombines TRBV11-2 with TRBJ2-6; D unclear. The CDR3 covers 13 residues. The ends were cut back, 3 bases at V and 3 bases at J, with 3 bases in the middle. Germline CDR1 is SGHAT and CDR2 is FQNNGV. CDR3: CASSFVGANVLTF. The DNA for the CDR3 is TGTGCCAGCAGCTTTGTTGGGGCCAACGTCCTGACTTTC.

This clonotype has ten or more counts. The CDR3 coding sequence is TGTGCCAGCAGCTTAGGGTTAGGCAGTAATCTCGTGAACACCGGGGAGCTGTTTTTT. Translation: CASSLGLGSNLVNTGELFF. This chain joins TRBV7-9 and TRBJ2-2; no clear D. Trimming stripped 1 base from V and 1 base from J, with 19 bases between. Germline CDR1 reads SEHNR; CDR2 reads FQNEAQ (reference sequence). CDR3 size: 19 residues.

This clonotype has a count of ten or more. This chain connects TRBV7-3 to TRBJ2-5; 8 bases map to TRBD1. Germline lookup yields CDR1 SGHTA and CDR2 FQGTGA. Trimming at V came to 5 bases and at J to 5 bases, leaving 10 bases not matched to a gene. The CDR3 runs to 15 residues. This chain's CDR3 is CASSPIQGARETQYF. In DNA, the CDR3 is TGTGCCAGCAGCCCTATCCAGGGGGCTCGGGAGACCCAGTACTTC.

At least ten counts were recorded for this clonotype. The CDR3 DNA is TGTGCCACCAGTGACCGCGGGGACAGGGTCGGAGATACGCAGTATTTT. This encodes CATSDRGDRVGDTQYF. V is TRBV24-1 and J is TRBJ2-3; 9 nucleotides agree with TRBD1. Germline V gene data show CDR1 as KGHDR and CDR2 as SFDVKD. The CDR3 sequence is 16 residues long. Trimming cost V 4 bases and J 5 bases; bases outside gene matches: 9.

This clonotype occurred many times. The chain uses TRBV27 and TRBJ2-3; D uncertain. The V gene's germline CDR1 is MNHEY and CDR2 SMNVEV (reference sequence). This CDR3 spans 16 amino acids. Trimming cost V 5 bases and J 3 bases, with 18 bases left between them. CDR3: CASSPTWELWTDTQYF. In DNA, the CDR3 is TGTGCCAGCAGTCCAACTTGGGAATTGTGGACAGATACGCAGTATTTT.